This is a list of T cell receptor beta chains from one sample in a study of T-cell reconstitution after alpha-beta-depleted transplantation in children. TCRdb redid the calling of the PCR reads with MiXCR, one entry per CDR3 protein. The sample contains hundreds of thousands of distinct CDR3 sequences, under 12% of which appear only once. The input for sequencing was PBMCs from the stem cell graft donor, taken from the stem cell graft. These receptors all stem from a human donor who donated a stem cell graft to a child with acute myeloid leukemia. CDR3s include the opening cysteine and the closing phenylalanine or tryptophan. The order of the fields is J gene, V gene, D gene, clone size, CDR3 length, CDR3 protein, CDR3 DNA. The D gene is left open where the match is weak. The size of a clone is reported for some rows only, either as once, few or many, or as a class for expanded clones.

j_call: TRBJ2-5
v_call: TRBV12-3/TRBV12-4
d_call: TRBD2
clone_size: NA
cdr3_length: 15
cdr3_aa: CASSGTSVSQETQYF
cdr3_nt: TGTGCCAGCAGCGGGACTAGCGTTTCCCAAGAGACCCAGTACTTC

j_call: TRBJ2-1
v_call: TRBV20-1
d_call: NA
clone_size: NA
cdr3_length: 17
cdr3_aa: CSATKGGASAPYNEQFF
cdr3_nt: TGCAGTGCTACCAAGGGGGGAGCTAGCGCCCCCTACAATGAGCAGTTCTTC

j_call: TRBJ2-7
v_call: TRBV12-3/TRBV12-4
d_call: TRBD2
clone_size: many
cdr3_length: 15
cdr3_aa: CASSFQSSGTTEQYF
cdr3_nt: TGTGCCAGCAGTTTCCAATCTAGCGGGACGACAGAGCAGTACTTC

j_call: TRBJ2-2
v_call: TRBV12-3/TRBV12-4
d_call: TRBD1
clone_size: few
cdr3_length: 16
cdr3_aa: CASSLRTGRVLSELFF
cdr3_nt: TGTGCCAGCAGTCTTCGGACAGGGCGAGTTCTGTCGGAGCTGTTTTTT

j_call: TRBJ2-1
v_call: TRBV11-1
d_call: TRBD2
clone_size: NA
cdr3_length: 18
cdr3_aa: CASSTGLAGGSNDNEQFF
cdr3_nt: TGTGCCAGCAGCACGGGACTAGCGGGAGGGTCGAATGACAATGAGCAGTTCTTC

j_call: TRBJ2-7
v_call: TRBV29-1
d_call: NA
clone_size: few
cdr3_length: 13
cdr3_aa: CSVEVPGSYEQYF
cdr3_nt: TGCAGCGTTGAAGTCCCAGGGTCCTACGAGCAGTACTTC

j_call: TRBJ2-3
v_call: TRBV7-9
d_call: NA
clone_size: few
cdr3_length: 15
cdr3_aa: CASSFAGTVTDTQYF
cdr3_nt: TGTGCCAGCAGCTTTGCGGGAACGGTCACAGATACGCAGTATTTT

j_call: TRBJ2-5
v_call: TRBV5-1
d_call: NA
clone_size: many
cdr3_length: 14
cdr3_aa: CASSLIGSQETQYF
cdr3_nt: TGCGCCAGCAGCTTAATTGGCAGCCAAGAGACCCAGTACTTC

j_call: TRBJ2-4
v_call: TRBV20-1
d_call: NA
clone_size: few
cdr3_length: 15
cdr3_aa: CSGRGSHIAKNIQYF
cdr3_nt: TGCAGTGGAAGGGGCAGTCATATAGCCAAAAACATTCAGTACTTC

j_call: TRBJ2-7
v_call: TRBV6-2/TRBV6-3
d_call: TRBD2
clone_size: NA
cdr3_length: 14
cdr3_aa: CASTGLAGGYEQYF
cdr3_nt: TGTGCCAGCACTGGACTAGCGGGAGGATACGAGCAGTACTTC

j_call: TRBJ2-1
v_call: TRBV11-2
d_call: NA
clone_size: few
cdr3_length: 13
cdr3_aa: CASSQGGGGEQFF
cdr3_nt: TGTGCCAGCAGCCAGGGGGGGGGCGGTGAGCAGTTCTTC

j_call: TRBJ2-2
v_call: TRBV4-3
d_call: TRBD1
clone_size: NA
cdr3_length: 16
cdr3_aa: CASSQDIPQGAGELFF
cdr3_nt: TGCGCCAGCAGCCAAGATATTCCACAGGGGGCCGGGGAGCTGTTTTTT

j_call: TRBJ2-6
v_call: TRBV6-1
d_call: NA
clone_size: few
cdr3_length: 18
cdr3_aa: CASSPRGALGSGANVLTF
cdr3_nt: TGTGCCAGCAGCCCCCGGGGTGCGTTAGGCTCTGGGGCCAACGTCCTGACTTTC

j_call: TRBJ2-5
v_call: TRBV2
d_call: NA
clone_size: NA
cdr3_length: 14
cdr3_aa: CASNVAGGIETQYF
cdr3_nt: TGTGCCAGCAATGTGGCAGGGGGGATTGAGACCCAGTACTTC

j_call: TRBJ2-1
v_call: TRBV6-6
d_call: NA
clone_size: few
cdr3_length: 21
cdr3_aa: CASIHSVPGLSRPAGDNEQFF
cdr3_nt: TGTGCCAGCATCCACTCCGTCCCGGGACTCTCACGACCGGCAGGGGACAATGAGCAGTTCTTC

j_call: TRBJ2-5
v_call: TRBV24-1
d_call: TRBD1
clone_size: NA
cdr3_length: 14
cdr3_aa: CATSGTGGFETQYF
cdr3_nt: TGTGCCACCTCCGGGACAGGGGGTTTTGAGACCCAGTACTTC

j_call: TRBJ2-1
v_call: TRBV6-1
d_call: NA
clone_size: NA
cdr3_length: 13
cdr3_aa: CARSLVVAAHQFF
cdr3_nt: TGTGCCAGGAGCCTGGTGGTAGCGGCTCACCAGTTCTTC

j_call: TRBJ1-1
v_call: TRBV29-1
d_call: NA
clone_size: NA
cdr3_length: 13
cdr3_aa: CSVESVDYTEAFF
cdr3_nt: TGCAGCGTTGAGTCGGTGGATTACACTGAAGCTTTCTTT

j_call: TRBJ2-1
v_call: TRBV28
d_call: NA
clone_size: NA
cdr3_length: 16
cdr3_aa: CASSLSLGLGYNEQFF
cdr3_nt: TGTGCCAGCAGTTTATCTCTGGGACTGGGATACAATGAGCAGTTCTTC

j_call: TRBJ2-5
v_call: TRBV20-1
d_call: NA
clone_size: NA
cdr3_length: 15
cdr3_aa: CSARDQERGLETQYF
cdr3_nt: TGCAGTGCTAGAGATCAGGAAAGGGGGTTAGAGACCCAGTACTTC

j_call: TRBJ2-1
v_call: TRBV14
d_call: TRBD1
clone_size: few
cdr3_length: 14
cdr3_aa: CASSQVQGSIEQFF
cdr3_nt: TGTGCCAGCAGCCAAGTACAGGGGAGTATTGAGCAGTTCTTC

j_call: TRBJ1-2
v_call: TRBV30
d_call: TRBD1
clone_size: NA
cdr3_length: 10
cdr3_aa: CALTGGGYTF
cdr3_nt: TGTGCCTTGACAGGGGGGGGCTACACCTTC

j_call: TRBJ2-5
v_call: TRBV15
d_call: NA
clone_size: NA
cdr3_length: 13
cdr3_aa: CATSGDTTETQYF
cdr3_nt: TGTGCCACCAGCGGGGACACCACGGAGACCCAGTACTTC

j_call: TRBJ1-4
v_call: TRBV28
d_call: TRBD1
clone_size: many
cdr3_length: 15
cdr3_aa: CASSLGGQGPEKLFF
cdr3_nt: TGTGCCAGCAGTCTGGGGGGACAGGGACCCGAAAAACTGTTTTTT

j_call: TRBJ2-7
v_call: TRBV4-3
d_call: NA
clone_size: many
cdr3_length: 20
cdr3_aa: CASSQEVGTSFDPLSYEQYF
cdr3_nt: TGCGCCAGCAGCCAGGAGGTCGGGACTTCCTTTGACCCCCTCTCCTACGAGCAGTACTTC

j_call: TRBJ1-5
v_call: TRBV6-2/TRBV6-3
d_call: TRBD1
clone_size: NA
cdr3_length: 15
cdr3_aa: CASSKPDRPNQPQHF
cdr3_nt: TGTGCCAGCAGCAAACCGGACAGGCCTAATCAGCCCCAGCATTTT

j_call: TRBJ2-1
v_call: TRBV28
d_call: NA
clone_size: NA
cdr3_length: 15
cdr3_aa: CASSLRIAGSNEQFF
cdr3_nt: TGTGCCAGCAGTTTAAGGATTGCAGGGTCCAATGAGCAGTTCTTC

j_call: TRBJ1-1
v_call: TRBV7-2
d_call: NA
clone_size: many
cdr3_length: 11
cdr3_aa: CASKMNTEAFF
cdr3_nt: TGTGCCAGCAAGATGAACACTGAAGCTTTCTTT

j_call: TRBJ2-6
v_call: TRBV28
d_call: TRBD1
clone_size: many
cdr3_length: 16
cdr3_aa: CASHGGQPSGANVLTF
cdr3_nt: TGTGCCAGCCATGGGGGACAGCCCTCTGGGGCCAACGTCCTGACTTTC

j_call: TRBJ1-1
v_call: TRBV29-1
d_call: NA
clone_size: few
cdr3_length: 14
cdr3_aa: CSVDQTRGNTEAFF
cdr3_nt: TGCAGCGTTGATCAAACTAGGGGGAACACTGAAGCTTTCTTT

j_call: TRBJ2-3
v_call: TRBV12-3/TRBV12-4
d_call: NA
clone_size: NA
cdr3_length: 13
cdr3_aa: CASRGTVGDTQYF
cdr3_nt: TGTGCCAGCAGGGGGACGGTTGGAGATACGCAGTATTTT

j_call: TRBJ1-1
v_call: TRBV7-2
d_call: TRBD1
clone_size: NA
cdr3_length: 13
cdr3_aa: CASSRGTVSEAFF
cdr3_nt: TGTGCCAGCAGCAGAGGGACAGTTTCTGAAGCTTTCTTT

j_call: TRBJ1-5
v_call: TRBV24-1
d_call: TRBD1
clone_size: NA
cdr3_length: 20
cdr3_aa: CATSDLQRRTGEIGNQPQHF
cdr3_nt: TGTGCCACCAGTGATTTGCAACGAAGGACAGGGGAAATAGGCAATCAGCCCCAGCATTTT